The 24 T cell receptor beta chains below come from one sample, sequenced in a study of OX40 agonist ivuxolimab in advanced cancers. Sequencing used immunoSEQ multiplex PCR; TCRdb keeps in-frame clones, though not all of them. The repertoire includes just over 40,000 clones, roughly 81% of them detected once, and about a sixth sits in the top ten. Material: CD4+ or CD8+ T cells sorted from blood, obtained in a trial of the OX40 agonist ivuxolimab. These receptors all come from an adult with an advanced solid tumor such as melanoma, head and neck, liver or kidney cancer.

This clone was detected only once. J is TRBJ2-7 and V is TRBV6-5; 9 positions match TRBD1. The CDR3 runs to 15 residues. V lost 3 bases to trimming and J lost 2 bases; unmatched junction nucleotides: 5. The germline V gene has CDR1 MNHEY and CDR2 SVGAGI. The DNA of the CDR3 is TGTGCCAGCAGTTATGGACAGGGGCAGGCCTACGAGCAGTACTTC. It is translated as CASSYGQGQAYEQYF.

This clone has only a few counts. V and J are TRBV29-1 and TRBJ1-1; D gene ambiguous. This CDR3 spans 11 amino acids. Trimming pared 6 bases from V and 0 bases from J, leaving 5 bases between. CDR1 and CDR2 (germline): SQVTM, ANQGSEA. CDR3 sequence (DNA): TGCAGCGTAGAGATGAACACTGAAGCTTTCTTT. This sequence encodes CSVEMNTEAFF.

This chain uses TRBV6-5 with TRBJ2-2; D gene unclear. The CDR3 sequence is 11 residues long. The V end was cut by 4 bases, the J end by 4 bases, with 1 base between. The germline V gene has CDR1 MNHEY and CDR2 SVGAGI. The CDR3 nucleotides are TGTGCCAGCAGTTTCACCGGGGAGCTGTTTTTT. Its protein product is CASSFTGELFF.

The rearrangement uses TRBV10-3 and TRBJ1-1, with TRBD1 matching over 10 bases. The CDR3 consists of 13 residues. V shed 10 bases and J 4 bases; nucleotides not matched to a gene: 6. Per germline, CDR1 ENHRY and CDR2 SYGVKD. The DNA for the CDR3 is TGTGCCAGCTCGGACAGGGGGGGCACTGAAGCTTTCTTT. Protein product: CASSDRGGTEAFF.

This clone has just one count. This chain joins TRBV9 and TRBJ2-3, with 9 bases fitting TRBD2. J was trimmed by 2 bases and V by 6 bases; bases with no gene match: 13. This CDR3 has 17 amino acids. Germline CDR1 SGDLS, CDR2 YYNGEE. The CDR3 nucleotides read TGTGCCAGCACCCGTGGGTCTAGCGGGACCAACACAGATACGCAGTATTTT. This sequence encodes CASTRGSSGTNTDTQYF.

The table lists this clone with a few counts. The chain is built from TRBV19 and TRBJ1-2; D unclear. V was clipped by 5 bases and J by 6 bases, with 13 bases between them. The CDR3 has 13 residues. Germline V gene sequence: CDR1 LNHDA, CDR2 SQIVND (reference sequence). The DNA of the CDR3 is TGTGCCAGTAGTTCAGTGGGGATCCATGGCTACACCTTC. As protein: CASSSVGIHGYTF.

In its sample, this clone was seen a few times. The rearrangement uses TRBV7-8 and TRBJ2-1, with 11 bases matching TRBD1. Losses at the gene ends were 2 bases for V and 0 bases for J; bases not matched to a gene: 6. Germline V CDR1 and CDR2: SGHVS, FQNEAQ. The CDR3 sequence is 18 residues long. The CDR3 is CASSLIYGTGGSYNEQFF. CDR3 in DNA: TGTGCCAGCAGCTTAATTTATGGGACAGGGGGCTCCTACAATGAGCAGTTCTTC.

This clone was detected once. The chain recombines TRBV19 with TRBJ2-5; tentative D call: TRBD2 (5 bases). CDR1 is LNHDA, CDR2 SQIVND, per germline (reference sequence). The CDR3 sequence is 15 residues long. Trimming pared 6 bases from V and 4 bases from J, leaving 18 bases between. The CDR3 bases are TGTGCCAGTAGCCTAGCATACCCGGCTAGAGAGACCCAGTACTTC. Amino acids: CASSLAYPARETQYF.

This clone was recorded many times. The V and J genes are TRBV29-1 and TRBJ1-2, with D hard to call. Germline CDR1 and CDR2: SQVTM and ANQGSEA. This CDR3 has 12 residues. The V and J ends lost 6 bases and 4 bases respectively, with 12 bases between them. The CDR3 nucleotides read TGCAGCGTGGCACAGCCTCCCTATGGCTACACCTTC. Residues: CSVAQPPYGYTF.

The rearrangement uses TRBV19 and TRBJ1-1; D unclear. Trimming removed 5 bases from V and 0 bases from J, with 13 bases in between. The CDR3 has 15 amino acids. In germline, CDR1 is LNHDA, CDR2 SQIVND (reference sequence). The CDR3 DNA follows: TGTGCCAGTAGTCCGCTTGAGGCTATGAACACTGAAGCTTTCTTT. It is translated as CASSPLEAMNTEAFF.

The V and J genes are TRBV4-1 and TRBJ2-3; D may be TRBD2 (5 bases). Germline V gene data show CDR1 as MGHRA and CDR2 as YSYEKL. This CDR3 contains 14 residues. Trimming shortened V by 4 bases and J by 6 bases, and 14 bases separated the two germline ends. The CDR3 DNA reads as TGCGCCAGCAGCCTGGGGAGTACGTGGGATACGCAGTATTTT. This gives the protein CASSLGSTWDTQYF.

CDR3 in amino acids: CASSSQYRGGSEKLFF. The DNA of the CDR3 is TGTGCCAGCAGTTCCCAATACAGGGGAGGGAGCGAAAAACTGTTTTTT. The chain combines TRBV27 with TRBJ1-4; 7 bases match TRBD1. After removal of 4 bases from V and 8 bases from J, the junction contained 13 bases not matched to a gene. The CDR3 is 16 amino acids. Germline CDR1 reads MNHEY; CDR2 reads SMNVEV (reference sequence).

The genes are TRBV28 and TRBJ1-5; 9 bases fit TRBD1. Germline lookup yields CDR1 MDHEN and CDR2 SYDVKM. The V segment lost 6 bases and the J segment 4 bases; nucleotides outside the gene matches: 7. CDR3 length equals 15 residues. The CDR3 bases are TGTGCCAGCAGGGCACAGGGGGCACGGAATCAGCCCCAGCATTTT. Protein product: CASRAQGARNQPQHF.

The chain combines TRBV10-3 with TRBJ2-5, with a weak D call TRBD1 (6 bases). The DNA end favors TRBJ2-7, so the J call may be wrong. CDR1 and CDR2 from the germline V gene are ENHRY and SYGVKD. This CDR3 spans 14 amino acids. This CDR3 is CAIGGGDTTYEQYF. Written as DNA, the CDR3 is TGTGCCATCGGTGGTGGGGACACTACCTACGAGCAGTACTTC.

This chain joins TRBV2 and TRBJ2-1; TRBD2 matches 9 bases. The CDR3 sequence is 15 residues long. Germline V CDR1 and CDR2: SNHLY, FYNNEI. The V gene end was trimmed by 5 bases and the J gene end by 7 bases; junction bases not matched to a gene: 9. CDR3 coding DNA: TGTGCCAGCAGTCAACTAGCGGCGGGGGGGAATGAGCAGTTCTTC. This sequence encodes CASSQLAAGGNEQFF.

This clone appeared once. The gene calls are TRBV9 and TRBJ2-7; D might be TRBD1 (5 bases). Germline CDR1 reads SGDLS; CDR2 reads YYNGEE. Trimming cost V 3 bases and J 0 bases, with 7 bases left between them. CDR3 size: 13 residues. CDR3: CASSADSSYEQYF. The CDR3 DNA follows: TGTGCCAGCAGCGCCGACAGCTCCTACGAGCAGTACTTC.

The chain couples TRBV19 to TRBJ1-5, with 11 nucleotides matching TRBD1. V lost 7 bases, J lost 7 bases, and 9 bases stayed unmatched. Germline V gene lookup returns CDR1 LNHDA and CDR2 SQIVND (reference sequence). This CDR3 comprises 15 residues. The CDR3 region is CASTKDRGPGQPQHF. The CDR3 DNA is TGTGCCAGTACCAAGGACAGGGGGCCGGGCCAGCCCCAGCATTTT.

The chain has TRBV27 and TRBJ2-2, with no clear D. Germline V lookup: CDR1 MNHEY, CDR2 SMNVEV (reference sequence). CDR3 length: 12 amino acids. V gave up 2 bases and J gave up 6 bases, with 4 bases separating them. The CDR3 sequence is CASSLPPGELFF. CDR3 DNA sequence: TGTGCCAGCAGTTTACCGCCCGGGGAGCTGTTTTTT.

The chain employs TRBV7-9 and TRBJ2-2; D unclear. The V gene lost 8 bases and the J gene lost 5 bases, with 12 bases spanning the gap. This CDR3 has 13 residues. The V gene's germline CDR1 is SEHNR and CDR2 FQNEAQ (reference sequence). CDR3 residues: CASPGLVTGELFF. DNA of the CDR3: TGTGCCAGCCCCGGGCTGGTTACCGGGGAGCTGTTTTTT.

The chain employs TRBV27 and TRBJ2-7, with TRBD2 matching over 12 bases. In germline, CDR1 is MNHEY, CDR2 SMNVEV (reference sequence). CDR3 size: 16 residues. Trimming at V came to 5 bases and at J to 6 bases, leaving 11 bases not matched to a gene. In nucleotides, the CDR3 is TGTGCCAGCAGTGGTCGGCTAGCGGGGGGGCCGCGCGAGCAGTACTTC. Translation gives CASSGRLAGGPREQYF.

The sample holds a few counts of this clone. The V and J genes are TRBV4-2 and TRBJ1-1; 7 bases match TRBD1. CDR3 length: 15 residues. V shed 3 bases, J shed 0 bases, and the junction held 4 bases outside the gene matches. Germline CDR1 reads LGHNA; CDR2 reads YNFKEQ. The CDR3 coding sequence is TGTGCCAGCAGCCAGGAGACAGGGATGAACACTGAAGCTTTCTTT. It specifies CASSQETGMNTEAFF.

The J gene is TRBJ1-1, the V gene TRBV11-2; 9 bases agree with TRBD1. The V segment lost 3 bases and the J segment 5 bases; nucleotides outside the gene matches: 4. Germline V gives CDR1 SGHAT, CDR2 FQNNGV. This CDR3 region has 14 residues. CDR3 in DNA: TGTGCCAGCAGCTTGAGACAGGGGGGGACTGAAGCTTTCTTT. Its translation: CASSLRQGGTEAFF.

The V and J genes are TRBV7-6 and TRBJ1-3; no clear D gene. CDR3 length: 17 residues. Germline V lookup: CDR1 SGHVS, CDR2 FNYEAQ. With 4 bases removed from V and 1 base from J, the gap between germline ends came to 17 bases. The CDR3 is CASSSQLEPLSGNTIYF. CDR3 DNA: TGTGCCAGCAGCTCCCAGTTGGAGCCGTTATCTGGAAACACCATATATTTT.

This sequence joins TRBV7-9 and TRBJ2-1; 14 nucleotides match TRBD2. This CDR3 contains 16 residues. CDR1 SEHNR and CDR2 FQNEAQ come from the germline V gene (reference sequence). V was clipped by 6 bases and J by 10 bases; unmatched bases: 11. CDR3 region: CASSSSGLAGVGEQFF. The CDR3 nucleotides read TGTGCCAGCAGTTCCTCGGGACTAGCGGGGGTTGGGGAGCAGTTCTTC.